This T cell receptor (beta chain) was sequenced for a study of shared clonotypes between healthy human individuals. Broader study findings: Only a few donors were included, so the genetic and exposure-history diversity represented was limited.

This clone was detected only once. Its antigen is unidentified. Execution of the assay was at deep level. Every subset had its genomic DNA shared out evenly among several immunoSEQ plates. The data were produced by immunoSEQ multiplex PCR, yet TCRdb's version contains in-frame clones alone and is incomplete. The sample holds about 770,000 clones, 55% to 75% seen once. The germline V gene encodes CDR1 MNHEY and CDR2 SVGAGI. V lost 6 bases and J 0 bases, leaving 13 bases between the germline ends. This CDR3 has 15 amino acids. The gene calls are TRBV6-5 and TRBJ2-3, with D hard to call. The sequenced material came from memory CD4+ T cells sorted from blood. The sample's subset: CD45RA-negative fraction. This receptor was identified in a woman aged 25 to 39 in good health. CDR3 DNA: TGTGCCAGCAGCCGGTCCAGAACTAGCACAGATACGCAGTATTTT. This gives the protein CASSRSRTSTDTQYF.